This TCR beta chain was recorded in a study of blood T cell repertoires in COVID-19. As for the study in general: Some COVID-19 samples were acute and others convalescent; all came from the United States, Italy and Spain. In each case, the material was cDNA or gDNA derived from T cells, B-cell-depleted T cells, or PBMCs.

Some clones are missing from TCRdb's copy, which holds only in-frame ones; the method was immunoSEQ multiplex PCR. The table has under 75,000 clones, roughly 85% seen once. Germline V gene sequence: CDR1 SGHTA, CDR2 FQGTGA. The V gene end was trimmed by 2 bases and the J gene end by 8 bases; junction bases not matched to a gene: 8. This CDR3 region has 15 residues. The clonotype was recovered from a man between 25 and 39 years old with acute or convalescent COVID-19. The sequenced sample was peripheral blood. The V gene is TRBV7-3, the J gene TRBJ2-1; 8 nucleotides align to TRBD2. This CDR3 is CASSLLAGGQDEQFF. DNA for the CDR3: TGTGCCAGCAGCTTACTCGCGGGAGGTCAAGATGAGCAGTTCTTC.